Shown below are 30 T cell receptor beta chains from a single sample sequenced in a study of blood T cell repertoires in COVID-19. Repertoires were generated with immunoSEQ multiplex PCR, while TCRdb's copy carries only in-frame clones and drops some. The repertoire holds 250,000 to 350,000 clones, with under 95% as singletons. Source material: PBMCs or T cells enriched from blood (not recorded which). The receptors derive from a man between 60 and 75 years old who had recovered from COVID-19.

The chain combines TRBV7-6 with TRBJ1-3; 7 nucleotides agree with TRBD1. The CDR3 contains 14 residues. The V gene end was trimmed by 5 bases and the J gene end by 2 bases; junction bases not matched to a gene: 3. Germline values: CDR1 SGHVS, CDR2 FNYEAQ. This CDR3 is CASSATGAGNTIYF. Written as DNA, the CDR3 is TGTGCCAGCAGCGCAACAGGGGCTGGAAACACCATATATTTT.

The rearrangement uses TRBV7-8 and TRBJ1-5; 7 bases line up with TRBD1. V lost 5 bases to trimming and J lost 6 bases; unmatched junction nucleotides: 4. CDR1 and CDR2 (germline): SGHVS, FQNEAQ. The CDR3 has 13 residues. The CDR3 loop reads CASSRQGSQPQHF. The CDR3 DNA reads TGTGCCAGCAGCCGACAGGGCTCTCAGCCCCAGCATTTT.

The chain has TRBV5-1 and TRBJ2-5; 8 nucleotides line up with TRBD2. Germline V gene lookup returns CDR1 SGHRS and CDR2 YFSETQ. V dropped 4 bases and J dropped 2; count of bases not matched to a gene: 4. CDR3 length: 14 amino acids. The CDR3 spells CASSTVAGQETQYF. DNA of the CDR3: TGCGCCAGCAGCACCGTAGCGGGGCAAGAGACCCAGTACTTC.

A word on this clone: Other DNA sequences of this sample code for an identical CDR3. The chain recombines TRBV5-1 with TRBJ1-2, with TRBD1 matching 9 bases. CDR3 length: 14 amino acids. From germline, CDR1 is SGHRS and CDR2 YFSETQ. J gave up 6 bases and V 0 bases, and 3 bases lay outside the gene matches. CDR3 nucleotides: TGCGCCAGCAGCTTGGACAGGGGGCGCGATGGCTACACCTTC. The encoded protein is CASSLDRGRDGYTF.

The chain carries TRBV3-1 (or the pseudogene TRBV3-2) and TRBJ1-1, with 9 bases identical to TRBD1. Germline V gives CDR1 LGHDT, CDR2 YNNKEL (reference sequence). Trimming at V came to 3 bases and at J to 2 bases, leaving 4 bases not matched to a gene. The CDR3 loop spans 15 amino acids. CDR3: CASSHPGQGNTEAFF. The CDR3 DNA follows: TGTGCCAGCAGCCACCCGGGACAGGGTAACACTGAAGCTTTCTTT.

This clone was counted once. The genes are TRBV19 and TRBJ1-6; D ambiguous. V gave up 11 bases and J gave up 9 bases, with 17 bases separating them. Per germline, CDR1 LNHDA and CDR2 SQIVND (reference sequence). The CDR3 consists of 13 residues. The CDR3 bases are TGTGCCTCAACGGGGAGGGCGCGTTCACCCCTCCACTTT. Encoded protein: CASTGRARSPLHF. Together with reference TRBV19 and TRBJ1-6, the CDR3 gives the full variable domain: DGGITQSPKYLFRKEGQNVTLSCEQNLNHDAMYWYRQDPGQGLRLIYYSQIVNDFQKGDIAEGYSVSREKKESFPLTVTSAQKNPTAFYLCASTGRARSPLHFGNGTRLTVT.

V is TRBV12-3 or TRBV12-4 and J is TRBJ1-4; no clear D. This CDR3 contains 13 residues. V was pared by 6 bases and J by 4 bases, with 9 bases between. The DNA for the CDR3 is TGTGCCAGCAGGAAGTTCGGTAATGAAAAACTGTTTTTT. It encodes CASRKFGNEKLFF.

This chain connects TRBV4-1 to TRBJ1-4; D gene uncertain. V was cut by 1 base and J by 12 bases, with 12 bases left in between. Germline CDR1 reads MGHRA; CDR2 reads YSYEKL. The CDR3 has 13 residues. The CDR3 protein is CASSQVYTTQLFF. For the CDR3, the DNA is TGCGCCAGCAGCCAAGTTTACACGACTCAACTGTTTTTT.

On this clone: The same CDR3 arises from other DNA sequences in this sample as well. The chain links TRBV7-2 to TRBJ1-5, with D possibly TRBD1 on 6 matching bases. The CDR3 extends over 13 amino acids. Per the germline V gene, CDR1 is SGHTA and CDR2 is FQGNSA. The V end lost 4 bases, the J end lost 6 bases, and 10 bases lay between the germline ends. The CDR3 DNA is TGTGCCAGCAGCTCACAGGGTACTCAGCCCCAGCATTTT. This translates into CASSSQGTQPQHF.

This chain uses TRBV6-2 or TRBV6-3 with TRBJ2-5; the match to TRBD2 covers 10 bases. CDR1 is MNHEY and CDR2 is SVGEGT in the germline V gene. There are 15 residues in the CDR3. V was clipped by 5 bases and J by 2 bases; unmatched bases: 5. The CDR3 region is CASSRSGGAQETQYF. CDR3 DNA: TGTGCCAGCAGTAGGAGCGGGGGGGCGCAAGAGACCCAGTACTTC.

The J gene is TRBJ2-3, the V gene TRBV18; 8 nucleotides match TRBD1. This CDR3 comprises 16 residues. Trimming at V came to 6 bases and at J to 5 bases, leaving 13 bases not matched to a gene. Germline CDR1 reads KGHSH; CDR2 reads LQKENI. The CDR3 sequence: CASSLQGAGFEDTQYF. In DNA, the CDR3 is TGTGCCAGCTCGCTTCAGGGGGCGGGATTTGAAGATACGCAGTATTTT.

Only a few counts were recorded for this clone. This sequence joins TRBV7-8 and TRBJ1-2; the D gene is possibly TRBD1 (5 bases). CDR3 size: 13 residues. Trimming removed 0 bases at V and 10 bases at J, with 12 bases between. Germline V gene data show CDR1 as SGHVS and CDR2 as FQNEAQ. This CDR3 is CASSLAGQGPYTF. As DNA, the CDR3 is TGTGCCAGCAGCTTAGCGGGGCAGGGCCCCTACACCTTC.

V usage is TRBV12-3 or TRBV12-4 and J usage is TRBJ2-3; D is uncertain. The CDR3 is 12 residues long. Trimming shortened V by 4 bases and J by 5 bases, and 7 bases separated the two germline ends. The CDR3 region is CASSSLVDTQYF. The CDR3, as DNA: TGTGCCAGCAGTTCTCTCGTAGATACGCAGTATTTT.

This clone appeared a single time. This chain joins TRBV10-1 and TRBJ2-5; TRBD1 matches at 7 bases. Germline assignment: CDR1 WNHNN and CDR2 SYGVQD (reference sequence). This CDR3 has 15 amino acids. V shed 2 bases, J shed 1 base, and the junction held 4 bases outside the gene matches. This CDR3 reads CASSENPGGQETQYF. The CDR3 nucleotides read TGCGCCAGCAGTGAGAATCCAGGGGGCCAAGAGACCCAGTACTTC.

In nucleotides, the CDR3 is TGTGCCACCAGCAGAGTAATCAGGGATGCGCAGTTCTTC. Amino acid sequence: CATSRVIRDAQFF. The genes are TRBV15 and TRBJ2-1; D is perhaps TRBD1 (5 bases). V lost 1 base, J lost 12 bases, and 13 bases lay in between. There are 13 residues in the CDR3. Germline-derived CDR1 and CDR2 are LNHNV and YYDKDF (reference sequence).

The chain is built from TRBV2 and TRBJ1-1; maybe TRBD1 (5 bases). V gave up 4 bases and J gave up 2 bases, with 11 bases separating them. The germline V gene encodes CDR1 SNHLY and CDR2 FYNNEI. The CDR3 is made up of 14 amino acids. Written as DNA, the CDR3 is TGTGCCAGCAGTGTCTTAGGGACTAACACTGAAGCTTTCTTT. It codes for CASSVLGTNTEAFF.

V usage is TRBV7-3 and J usage is TRBJ2-3, with D tentatively TRBD2 (5 bases). The CDR3 consists of 15 residues. V lost 0 bases and J 4 bases, leaving 11 bases between the germline ends. Germline CDR1 reads SGHTA; CDR2 reads FQGTGA. In nucleotides, the CDR3 is TGTGCCAGCAGCTTAACGGGAGTATCGCCAGATACGCAGTATTTT. This translates into CASSLTGVSPDTQYF.

CDR3 DNA sequence: TGTGCCAGCAGCCCCTTGGGCGGGCAGACCCAGTACTTC. Protein sequence: CASSPLGGQTQYF. The chain has TRBV11-3 and TRBJ2-5; D is perhaps TRBD2 (5 bases). Deletions cut 5 bases from V and 6 bases from J, with 13 bases between. The germline V gene has CDR1 SGHNT and CDR2 YENEEA. CDR3 size: 13 residues.

This rearrangement joins TRBV4-1 to TRBJ2-2; no reliable D call. The CDR3 sequence is 15 residues long. The V end lost 3 bases, the J end lost 1 base, and 9 bases lay between the germline ends. The germline V gene encodes CDR1 MGHRA and CDR2 YSYEKL. The CDR3 here is CASSHVALNTGELFF. The CDR3 nucleotides are TGCGCCAGCAGCCATGTAGCCCTGAACACCGGGGAGCTGTTTTTT.

The V call is TRBV5-1, the J call TRBJ1-4; 10 nucleotides agree with TRBD1. The V gene's germline CDR1 is SGHRS and CDR2 YFSETQ. Trimming took 4 bases from V and 13 from J; bases not matched to a gene: 10. CDR3 size: 14 residues. CDR3 residues: CASSNGTGENTLFF. In DNA, the CDR3 is TGCGCCAGCAGCAACGGGACAGGGGAGAATACACTGTTTTTT.

The rearrangement joins TRBV7-2 to TRBJ1-3, with D possibly being TRBD1 (5 bases). Trimming took 5 bases from V and 2 from J, leaving 19 bases between them. The V gene's germline CDR1 is SGHTA and CDR2 FQGNSA. CDR3 length equals 17 residues. In DNA form, the CDR3 reads TGTGCCAGCAGCAACGCAAGGGGCAGATCCACTGGAAACACCATATATTTT. It codes for CASSNARGRSTGNTIYF.

The chain joins TRBV3-1 (or the pseudogene TRBV3-2) to TRBJ2-1; 16 nucleotides line up with TRBD2. With 5 bases clipped from V and 6 bases from J, the junction kept 13 bases outside the gene matches. CDR3 length equals 19 residues. CDR1 is LGHDT, CDR2 YNNKEL, per germline (reference sequence). This chain's CDR3 is CASSLAGTSGRASGNEQFF. The DNA of the CDR3 is TGTGCCAGCAGCTTAGCCGGGACTAGCGGGAGGGCCTCGGGCAATGAGCAGTTCTTC.

This clone was seen a few times. The rearrangement uses TRBV5-4 and TRBJ2-7; D unclear. Germline CDR1 SGHNT, CDR2 YYREEE (reference sequence). V lost 0 bases to trimming and J lost 1 base, with 8 bases between them. CDR3 length: 14 residues. This CDR3 is CASSLDVGSYEQYF. In DNA, the CDR3 is TGTGCCAGCAGCTTGGACGTCGGGTCCTACGAGCAGTACTTC.

This clone was recorded once. This chain links TRBV7-8 with TRBJ1-2, with TRBD1 matching over 7 bases. Germline CDR1 is SGHVS and CDR2 is FQNEAQ. After removal of 2 bases from V and 3 bases from J, the junction contained 6 bases not matched to a gene. The CDR3 spans 15 residues. CDR3 sequence reads: CASSLPQGDYYGYTF. CDR3 bases: TGTGCCAGCAGCTTACCCCAGGGGGACTACTATGGCTACACCTTC.

The chain recombines TRBV6-5 with TRBJ2-7; no definite D call. The V end was cut by 2 bases, the J end by 2 bases, with 10 bases between. Germline lookup yields CDR1 MNHEY and CDR2 SVGAGI. The CDR3 runs 14 residues. The CDR3 DNA reads TGTGCCAGCAGTTACGAACGTGGCCCCTACGAGCAGTACTTC. Encoded protein: CASSYERGPYEQYF.

The J gene is TRBJ2-5, the V gene TRBV11-3; 12 bases are shared with TRBD2. The CDR3 length is 19 residues. Looked up from germline, CDR1 is SGHNT and CDR2 is YENEEA. The junction had 14 bases not matched to a gene; V was cut back by 2 bases and J by 4 bases. CDR3 sequence (DNA): TGTGCCAGCAGCTTAACGGCGCTAGCGGGAGGGCCTCGGGCAGAGACCCAGTACTTC. Translated, it gives CASSLTALAGGPRAETQYF. Combining the CDR3 with reference TRBV11-3 and TRBJ2-5 gives the whole variable domain EAGVVQSPRYKIIEKKQPVAFWCNPISGHNTLYWYLQNLGQGPELLIRYENEEAVDDSQLPKDRFSAERLKGVDSTLKIQPAELGDSAVYLCASSLTALAGGPRAETQYFGPGTRLLVL.

This chain connects TRBV6-1 to TRBJ2-2, with D perhaps TRBD1 (6 bases). V lost 3 bases to trimming and J lost 6 bases, with 8 bases between them. Germline V gives CDR1 MNHNS, CDR2 SASEGT. This CDR3 region has 13 residues. The chain's CDR3 is CASSERGSGELFF. As DNA, the CDR3 is TGTGCCAGCAGTGAGAGGGGGTCCGGGGAGCTGTTTTTT.

The V gene is TRBV10-2, the J gene TRBJ1-3; D is unclear. V lost 3 bases and J 0 bases, leaving 9 bases between the germline ends. The CDR3 extends over 15 amino acids. Germline assignment: CDR1 WSHSY and CDR2 SAAADI. This CDR3 is CASSDGTYSGNTIYF. CDR3 nucleotides: TGCGCCAGCAGTGATGGTACATACTCTGGAAACACCATATATTTT.

The V call is TRBV2, the J call TRBJ1-5; 11 bases line up with TRBD1. This CDR3 spans 13 amino acids. Germline CDR1 SNHLY, CDR2 FYNNEI. With 8 bases clipped from V and 8 bases from J, the junction kept 5 bases outside the gene matches. The CDR3: CASRDRGTEPQHF. The CDR3 DNA reads as TGTGCCAGCCGGGACAGGGGGACGGAGCCCCAGCATTTT.

J is TRBJ1-1 and V is TRBV7-2; maybe TRBD1 (6 bases). The CDR3 covers 13 residues. With 5 bases removed from V and 6 bases from J, the gap between germline ends came to 13 bases. The germline gives CDR1 SGHTA, CDR2 FQGNSA. The DNA of the CDR3 is TGTGCCAGCAGCGCCCTACAGGGATCTGAAGCTTTCTTT. It yields the protein CASSALQGSEAFF.